The sequence of this T cell receptor beta chain was determined in a study of blood T cell repertoires in COVID-19. The data were produced by immunoSEQ multiplex PCR, yet TCRdb's version contains in-frame clones alone and is incomplete. The data contain just under 350,000 clones, 75% to 90% of them singletons. The germline V gene has CDR1 MDHEN and CDR2 SYDVKM. This CDR3 comprises 15 residues. V was clipped by 2 bases and J by 3 bases, with 11 bases between them. Followed over time, Seattle patients had been enrolled while infection was active. The chain links TRBV28 to TRBJ1-5; a weak D match, TRBD1 (6 bases). The clonotype was recovered from a woman between 45 and 65 years old with COVID-19, enrolled during active disease. Sequenced input: peripheral blood. In nucleotides, the CDR3 is TGTGCCAGCAGTTTAGGGCCAGGGGTCAATCAGCCCCAGCATTTT. It encodes CASSLGPGVNQPQHF.